The clone carrying this T cell receptor (beta chain) was detected ten times or more. The antigen is undetermined. The sample is drawn from a study of blood T cells in healthy people across ages. The length of the CDR3 is 15 residues. V dropped 4 bases and J dropped 2 bases, with 14 bases sitting between them. Study results and caveats: Comparison with aged donors showed that long-lived donors had more naive CD4+ cells and higher diversity.

For the second PCR, which ran for roughly 7 to 11 cycles, a sample-barcoded 5' primer and a J-beta primer mix were used. In TCRdb, the 5' RACE reads were re-called with MiXCR into one record per CDR3 protein. Found here are some 930,000 distinct CDR3 sequences, 25% to 30% of them singletons; the top ten hold roughly a tenth. The data also belong to a second study, concerning T cells of mothers and their children.

The rearrangement uses TRBV12-3 or TRBV12-4 and TRBJ2-5; the D call may be TRBD1 or TRBD2 (5 bases each). Sequenced: blood. This TCR was recovered from a woman between 40 and 50 years old in good health. CDR3 bases: TGTGCCAGCAGTTCCCGGGACCGGACACAAGAGACCCAGTACTTC. Translation gives CASSSRDRTQETQYF.